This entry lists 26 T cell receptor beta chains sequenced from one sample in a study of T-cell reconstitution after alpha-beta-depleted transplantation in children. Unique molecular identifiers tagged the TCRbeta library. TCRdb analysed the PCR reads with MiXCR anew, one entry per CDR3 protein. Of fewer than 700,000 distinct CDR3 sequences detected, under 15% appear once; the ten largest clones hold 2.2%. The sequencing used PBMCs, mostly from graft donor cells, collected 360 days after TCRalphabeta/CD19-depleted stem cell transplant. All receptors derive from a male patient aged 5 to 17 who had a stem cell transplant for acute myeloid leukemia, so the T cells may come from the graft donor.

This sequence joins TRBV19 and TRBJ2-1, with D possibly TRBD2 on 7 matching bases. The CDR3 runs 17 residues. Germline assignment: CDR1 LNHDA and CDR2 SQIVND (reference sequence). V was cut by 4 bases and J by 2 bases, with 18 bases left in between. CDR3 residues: CASSRGQLAAAYNEQFF. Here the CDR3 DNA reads TGTGCCAGTAGTAGGGGGCAGCTAGCGGCTGCCTACAATGAGCAGTTCTTC.

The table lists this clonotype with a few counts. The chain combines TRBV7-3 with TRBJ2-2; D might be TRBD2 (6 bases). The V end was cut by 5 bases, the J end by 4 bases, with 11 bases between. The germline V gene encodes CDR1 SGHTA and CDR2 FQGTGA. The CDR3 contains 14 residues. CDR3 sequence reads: CASSAPGATGELFF. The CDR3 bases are TGTGCCAGCAGCGCCCCGGGAGCCACCGGGGAGCTGTTTTTT.

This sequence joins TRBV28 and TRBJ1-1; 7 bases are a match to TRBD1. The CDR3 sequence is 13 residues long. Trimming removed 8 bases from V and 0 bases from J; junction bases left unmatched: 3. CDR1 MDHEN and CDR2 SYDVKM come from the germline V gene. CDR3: CASLGQVNTEAFF. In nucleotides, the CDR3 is TGTGCCAGCCTCGGACAGGTGAACACTGAAGCTTTCTTT. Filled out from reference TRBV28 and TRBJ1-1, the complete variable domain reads DVKVTQSSRYLVKRTGEKVFLECVQDMDHENMFWYRQDPGLGLRLIYFSYDVKMKEKGDIPEGYSVSREKKERFSLILESASTNQTSMYLCASLGQVNTEAFFGQGTRLTVV.

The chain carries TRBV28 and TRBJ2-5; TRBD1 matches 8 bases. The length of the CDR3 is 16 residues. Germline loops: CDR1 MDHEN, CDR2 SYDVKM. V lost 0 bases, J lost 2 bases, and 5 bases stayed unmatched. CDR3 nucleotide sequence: TGTGCCAGCAGTTTATGCCACAGGGGGGTTCAAGAGACCCAGTACTTC. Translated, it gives CASSLCHRGVQETQYF.

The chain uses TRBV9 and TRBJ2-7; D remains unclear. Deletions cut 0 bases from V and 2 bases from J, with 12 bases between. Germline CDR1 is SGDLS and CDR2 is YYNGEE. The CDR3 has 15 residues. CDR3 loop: CASSVAPRPAYEQYF. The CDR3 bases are TGTGCCAGCAGCGTAGCTCCCCGACCAGCCTACGAGCAGTACTTC. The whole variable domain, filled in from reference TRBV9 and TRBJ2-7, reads DSGVTQTPKHLITATGQRVTLRCSPRSGDLSVYWYQQSLDQGLQFLIQYYNGEERAKGNILERFSAQQFPDLHSELNLSSLELGDSALYFCASSVAPRPAYEQYFGPGTRLTVT.

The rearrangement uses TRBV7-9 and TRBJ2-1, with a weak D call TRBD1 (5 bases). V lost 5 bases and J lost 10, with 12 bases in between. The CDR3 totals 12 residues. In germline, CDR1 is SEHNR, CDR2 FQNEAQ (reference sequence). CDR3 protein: CASSLKGAEQFF. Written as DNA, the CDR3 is TGTGCCAGCAGCCTAAAAGGGGCCGAGCAGTTCTTC.

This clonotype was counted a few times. This CDR3 is CSAGQGRSYEQYF. Written as DNA, the CDR3 is TGCAGTGCTGGTCAGGGGAGGTCCTACGAGCAGTACTTC. The chain joins TRBV20-1 to TRBJ2-7; D tentatively reads TRBD1 or TRBD2 (6 bases each). CDR3 length equals 13 residues. From germline, CDR1 is DFQATT and CDR2 SNEGSKA (reference sequence). V shed 5 bases and J shed 1 base, with 12 bases lying between them.

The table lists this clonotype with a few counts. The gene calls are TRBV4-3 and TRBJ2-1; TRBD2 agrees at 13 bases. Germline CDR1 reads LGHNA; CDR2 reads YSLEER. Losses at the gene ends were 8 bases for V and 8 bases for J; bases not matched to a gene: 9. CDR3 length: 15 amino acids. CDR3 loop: CASPRTSGSIDEQFF. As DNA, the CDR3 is TGCGCCAGCCCGAGGACTAGCGGGAGCATAGATGAGCAGTTCTTC.

The CDR3 nucleotides are TGTGCCAGCAGTTACACAGGGAAGACCCAGTACTTC. Translating gives CASSYTGKTQYF. The chain recombines TRBV6-2 or TRBV6-3 with TRBJ2-5, with D possibly matching TRBD1 (6 bases). Trimming stripped 2 bases from V and 6 bases from J, with 7 bases between. The germline CDR1 and CDR2 sequences are MNHEY and SVGEGT. The CDR3 runs to 12 residues.

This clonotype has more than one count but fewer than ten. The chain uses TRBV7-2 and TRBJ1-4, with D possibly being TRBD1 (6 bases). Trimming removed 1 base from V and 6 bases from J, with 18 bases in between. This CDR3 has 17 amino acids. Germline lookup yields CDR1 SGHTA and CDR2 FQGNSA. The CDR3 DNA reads TGTGCCAGCAGCTTAGTAAGGGGCGGGGGCGGATATGAAAAACTGTTTTTT. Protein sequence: CASSLVRGGGGYEKLFF. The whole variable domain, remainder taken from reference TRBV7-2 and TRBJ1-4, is GAGVSQSPSNKVTEKGKDVELRCDPISGHTALYWYRQSLGQGLEFLIYFQGNSAPDKSGLPSDRFSAERTGGSVSTLTIQRTQQEDSAVYLCASSLVRGGGGYEKLFFGSGTQLSVL.

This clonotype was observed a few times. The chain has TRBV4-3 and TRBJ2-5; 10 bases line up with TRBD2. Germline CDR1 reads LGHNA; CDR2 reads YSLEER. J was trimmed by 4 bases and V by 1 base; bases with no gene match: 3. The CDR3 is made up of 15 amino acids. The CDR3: CASSQVVAGGETQYF. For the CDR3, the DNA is TGCGCCAGCAGCCAAGTGGTAGCGGGAGGAGAGACCCAGTACTTC.

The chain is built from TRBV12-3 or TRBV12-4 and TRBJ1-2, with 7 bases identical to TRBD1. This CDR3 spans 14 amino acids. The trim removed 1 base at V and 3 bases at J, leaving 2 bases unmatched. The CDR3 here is CASSLDGTDYGYTF. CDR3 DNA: TGTGCCAGCAGTTTAGACGGGACAGACTATGGCTACACCTTC.

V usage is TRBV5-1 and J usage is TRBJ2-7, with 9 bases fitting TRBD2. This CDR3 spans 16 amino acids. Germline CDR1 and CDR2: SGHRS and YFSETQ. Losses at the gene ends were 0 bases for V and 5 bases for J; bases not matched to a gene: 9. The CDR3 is CASSLGAGGPTDEQYF. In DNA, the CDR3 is TGCGCCAGCAGCTTGGGTGCGGGAGGGCCCACGGACGAGCAGTACTTC.

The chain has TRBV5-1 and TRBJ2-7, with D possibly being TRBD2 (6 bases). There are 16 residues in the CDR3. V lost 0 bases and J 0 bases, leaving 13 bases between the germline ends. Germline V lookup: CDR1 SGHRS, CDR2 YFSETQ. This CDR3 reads CASSLGAAGPSYEQYF. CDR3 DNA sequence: TGCGCCAGCAGCTTGGGGGCCGCGGGGCCCTCCTACGAGCAGTACTTC.

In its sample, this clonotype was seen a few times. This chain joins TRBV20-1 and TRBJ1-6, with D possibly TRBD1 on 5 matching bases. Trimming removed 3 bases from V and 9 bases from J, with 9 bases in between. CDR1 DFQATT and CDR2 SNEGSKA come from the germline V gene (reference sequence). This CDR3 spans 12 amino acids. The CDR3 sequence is CSASGGLSPLHF. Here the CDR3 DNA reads TGCAGTGCTAGCGGGGGACTTTCACCCCTCCACTTT.

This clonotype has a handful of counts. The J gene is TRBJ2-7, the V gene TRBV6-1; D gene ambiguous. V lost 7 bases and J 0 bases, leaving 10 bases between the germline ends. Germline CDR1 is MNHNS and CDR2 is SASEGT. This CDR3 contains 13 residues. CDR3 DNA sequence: TGTGCCAGCACCTCCGGCGCCTCCTACGAGCAGTACTTC. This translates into CASTSGASYEQYF.

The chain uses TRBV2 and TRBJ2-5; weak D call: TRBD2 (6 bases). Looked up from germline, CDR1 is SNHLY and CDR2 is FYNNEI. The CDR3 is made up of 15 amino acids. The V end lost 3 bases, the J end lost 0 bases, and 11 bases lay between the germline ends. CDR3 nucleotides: TGTGCCAGCAGTGAGCTAGCGCGGTACCAAGAGACCCAGTACTTC. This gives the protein CASSELARYQETQYF.

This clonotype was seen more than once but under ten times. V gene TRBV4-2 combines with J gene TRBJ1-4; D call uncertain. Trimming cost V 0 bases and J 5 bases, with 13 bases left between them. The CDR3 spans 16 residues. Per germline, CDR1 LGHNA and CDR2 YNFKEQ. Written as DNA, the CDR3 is TGTGCCAGCAGCCAAGATCCAAAGGACGGCAATGAAAAACTGTTTTTT. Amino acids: CASSQDPKDGNEKLFF.

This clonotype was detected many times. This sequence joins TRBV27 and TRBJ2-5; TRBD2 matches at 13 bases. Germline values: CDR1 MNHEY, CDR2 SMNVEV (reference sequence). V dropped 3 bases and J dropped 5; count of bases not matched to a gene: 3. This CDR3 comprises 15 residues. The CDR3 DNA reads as TGTGCCAGCAGTTTCCAACTAGCGGGAGGGGAGACCCAGTACTTC. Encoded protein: CASSFQLAGGETQYF.

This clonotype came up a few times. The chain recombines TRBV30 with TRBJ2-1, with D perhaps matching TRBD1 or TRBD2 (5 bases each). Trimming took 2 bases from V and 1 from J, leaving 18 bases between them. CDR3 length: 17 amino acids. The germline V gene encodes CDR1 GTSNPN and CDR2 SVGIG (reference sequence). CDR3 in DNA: TGTGCCTGGAGTATGGGGGACGGAGGAGTTTCCTACAATGAGCAGTTCTTC. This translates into CAWSMGDGGVSYNEQFF. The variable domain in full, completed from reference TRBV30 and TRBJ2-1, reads SQTIHQWPATLVQPVGSPLSLECTVEGTSNPNLYWYRQAAGRGLQLLFYSVGIGQISSEVPQNLSASRPQDRQFILSSKKLLLSDSGFYLCAWSMGDGGVSYNEQFFGPGTRLTVL.

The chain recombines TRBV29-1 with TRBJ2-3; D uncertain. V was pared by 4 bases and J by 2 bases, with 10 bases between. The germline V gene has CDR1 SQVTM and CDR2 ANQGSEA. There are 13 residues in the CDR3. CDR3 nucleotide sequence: TGCAGCGTTGTTGGCCGCTACACAGATACGCAGTATTTT. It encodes CSVVGRYTDTQYF.

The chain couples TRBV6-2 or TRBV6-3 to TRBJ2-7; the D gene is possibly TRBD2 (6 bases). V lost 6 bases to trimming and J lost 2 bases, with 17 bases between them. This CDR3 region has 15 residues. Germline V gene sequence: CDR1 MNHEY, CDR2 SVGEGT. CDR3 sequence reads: CASSTPTSTAYEQYF. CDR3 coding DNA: TGTGCCAGCAGCACCCCTACTAGCACAGCCTACGAGCAGTACTTC.

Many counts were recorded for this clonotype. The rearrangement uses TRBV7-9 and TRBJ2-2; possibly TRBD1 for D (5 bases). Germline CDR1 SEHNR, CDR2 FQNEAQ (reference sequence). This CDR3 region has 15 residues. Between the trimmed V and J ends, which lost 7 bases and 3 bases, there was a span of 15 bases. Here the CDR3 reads CASKNWGADTGELFF. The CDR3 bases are TGTGCCAGCAAGAACTGGGGCGCGGACACCGGGGAGCTGTTTTTT.

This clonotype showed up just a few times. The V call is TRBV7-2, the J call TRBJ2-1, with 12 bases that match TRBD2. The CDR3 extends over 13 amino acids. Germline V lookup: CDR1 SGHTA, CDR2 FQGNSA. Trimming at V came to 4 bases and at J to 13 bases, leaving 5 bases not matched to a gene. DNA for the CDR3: TGTGCCAGCAGCTCCGGACTAGCGGGACCCCAGTTCTTC. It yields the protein CASSSGLAGPQFF. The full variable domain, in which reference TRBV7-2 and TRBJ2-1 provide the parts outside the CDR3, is GAGVSQSPSNKVTEKGKDVELRCDPISGHTALYWYRQSLGQGLEFLIYFQGNSAPDKSGLPSDRFSAERTGGSVSTLTIQRTQQEDSAVYLCASSSGLAGPQFFGPGTRLTVL.

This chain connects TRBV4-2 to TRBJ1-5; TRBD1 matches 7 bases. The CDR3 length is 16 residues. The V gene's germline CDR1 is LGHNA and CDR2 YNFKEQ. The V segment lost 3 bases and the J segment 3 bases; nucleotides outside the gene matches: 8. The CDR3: CASSQEQGVPNQPQHF. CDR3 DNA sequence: TGTGCCAGCAGCCAGGAGCAGGGGGTACCCAATCAGCCCCAGCATTTT.

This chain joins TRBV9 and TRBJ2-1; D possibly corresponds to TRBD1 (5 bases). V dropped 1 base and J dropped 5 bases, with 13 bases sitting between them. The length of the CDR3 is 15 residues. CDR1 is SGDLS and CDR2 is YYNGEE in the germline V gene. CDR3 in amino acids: CASSVKTGRDNEQFF. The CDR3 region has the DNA TGTGCCAGCAGCGTAAAAACAGGAAGGGACAATGAGCAGTTCTTC.